This TCR beta chain was recovered during a study of technical replicates of blood from a few donors. CDR3 length: 15 residues. Germline V CDR1 and CDR2: MNHEY, SVGAGI. V gave up 0 bases and J gave up 2 bases, with 8 bases separating them. Assay: immunoSEQ multiplex PCR; the TCRdb copy retains only in-frame clones and omits some. The sample shows approximately 12,000 clones, 85% to 95% of them seen only once. This TCR was sampled from a human donor in good health. J is TRBJ1-3 and V is TRBV6-5; D is possibly TRBD1 (6 bases). Sequencing was carried out using PBMCs. The CDR3 spells CASSYSQGTGNTIYF. CDR3 nucleotide sequence: TGTGCCAGCAGTTACTCCCAGGGGACTGGAAACACCATATATTTT.